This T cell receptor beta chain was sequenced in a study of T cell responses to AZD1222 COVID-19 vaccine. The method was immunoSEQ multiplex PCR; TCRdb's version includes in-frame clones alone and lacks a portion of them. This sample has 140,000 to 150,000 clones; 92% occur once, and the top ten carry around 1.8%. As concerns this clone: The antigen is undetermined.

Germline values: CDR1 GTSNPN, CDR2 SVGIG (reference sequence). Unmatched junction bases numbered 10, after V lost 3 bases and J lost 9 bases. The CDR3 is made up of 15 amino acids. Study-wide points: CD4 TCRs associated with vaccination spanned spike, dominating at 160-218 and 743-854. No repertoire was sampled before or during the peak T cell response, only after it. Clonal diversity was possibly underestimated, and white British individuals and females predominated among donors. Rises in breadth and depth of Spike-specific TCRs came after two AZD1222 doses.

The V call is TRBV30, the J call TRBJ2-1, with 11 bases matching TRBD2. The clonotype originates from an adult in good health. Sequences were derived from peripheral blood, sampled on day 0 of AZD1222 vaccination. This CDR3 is CAWRTSGMILGEQFF. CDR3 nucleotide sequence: TGTGCCTGGAGGACTAGCGGGATGATCTTAGGTGAGCAGTTCTTC.